The sequence of this T cell receptor beta chain was determined in a study of shared clonotypes between healthy human individuals. The CDR3 is made up of 14 amino acids. Trimming took 4 bases from V and 3 from J, leaving 11 bases between them. Germline CDR1 is SNHLY and CDR2 is FYNNEI. Here immunoSEQ multiplex PCR was the method, and the copy in TCRdb shows in-frame clones only, minus some. The sample records roughly 680,000 clones, over 55% being singletons. Caucasian adults residing in Nashville, Tennessee made up all the donors. This clonotype originated in a woman aged 30 to 39 in good health. The sample consisted of memory CD4+ T cells sorted from blood. The subset here: CD45RA-negative fraction. The chain couples TRBV2 to TRBJ2-3, with D perhaps matching TRBD1 (5 bases). The CDR3 loop is CASSGQGATDTQYF. CDR3 bases: TGTGCCAGCAGTGGGCAGGGCGCAACAGATACGCAGTATTTT. Drawing the rest from reference TRBV2 and TRBJ2-3, the complete variable domain is EPEVTQTPSHQVTQMGQEVILRCVPISNHLYFYWYRQILGQKVEFLVSFYNNEISEKSEIFDDQFSVERPDGSNFTLKIRSTKLEDSAMYFCASSGQGATDTQYFGPGTRLTVL.